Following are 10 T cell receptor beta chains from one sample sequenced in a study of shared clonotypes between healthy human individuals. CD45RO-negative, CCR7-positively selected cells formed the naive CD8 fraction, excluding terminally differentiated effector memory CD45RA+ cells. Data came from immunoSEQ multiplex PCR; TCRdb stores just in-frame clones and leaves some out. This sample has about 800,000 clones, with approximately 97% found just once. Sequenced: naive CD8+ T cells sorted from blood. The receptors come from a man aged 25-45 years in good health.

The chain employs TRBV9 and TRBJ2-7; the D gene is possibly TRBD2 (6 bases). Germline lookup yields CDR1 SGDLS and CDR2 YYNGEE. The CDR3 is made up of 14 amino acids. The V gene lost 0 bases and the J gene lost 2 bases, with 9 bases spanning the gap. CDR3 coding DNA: TGTGCCAGCAGCGTAGGAGGGACTCCCTACGAGCAGTACTTC. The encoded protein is CASSVGGTPYEQYF.

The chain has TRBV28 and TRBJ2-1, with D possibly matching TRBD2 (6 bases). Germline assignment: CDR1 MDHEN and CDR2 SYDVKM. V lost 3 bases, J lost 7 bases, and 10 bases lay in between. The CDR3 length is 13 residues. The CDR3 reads CASSFSAGNEQFF. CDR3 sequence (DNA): TGTGCCAGCAGTTTTAGCGCGGGGAATGAGCAGTTCTTC.

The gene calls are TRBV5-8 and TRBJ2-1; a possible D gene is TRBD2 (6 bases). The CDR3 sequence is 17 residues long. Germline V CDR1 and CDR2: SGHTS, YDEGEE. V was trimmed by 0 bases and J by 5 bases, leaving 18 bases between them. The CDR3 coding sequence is TGTGCCAGCAGCTTGGGTTCCTACGGGAGAATGAACAATGAGCAGTTCTTC. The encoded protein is CASSLGSYGRMNNEQFF.

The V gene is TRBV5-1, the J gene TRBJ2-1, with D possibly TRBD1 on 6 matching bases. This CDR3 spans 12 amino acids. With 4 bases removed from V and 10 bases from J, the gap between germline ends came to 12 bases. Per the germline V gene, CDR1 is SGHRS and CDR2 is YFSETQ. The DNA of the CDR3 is TGCGCCAGCAGCGGTACAGGGTCAGAGCAGTTCTTC. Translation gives CASSGTGSEQFF.

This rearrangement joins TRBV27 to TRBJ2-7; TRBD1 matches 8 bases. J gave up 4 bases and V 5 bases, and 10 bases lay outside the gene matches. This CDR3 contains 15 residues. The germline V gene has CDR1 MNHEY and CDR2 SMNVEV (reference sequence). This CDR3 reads CASSPGTGGGYEQYF. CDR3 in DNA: TGTGCCAGCAGTCCGGGGACAGGTGGGGGTTACGAGCAGTACTTC.

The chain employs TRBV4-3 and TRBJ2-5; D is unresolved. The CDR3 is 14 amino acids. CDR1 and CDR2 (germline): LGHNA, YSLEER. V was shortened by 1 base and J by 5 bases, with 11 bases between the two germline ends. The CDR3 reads CASSQVWGSETQYF. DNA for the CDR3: TGCGCCAGCAGCCAAGTGTGGGGAAGCGAGACCCAGTACTTC.

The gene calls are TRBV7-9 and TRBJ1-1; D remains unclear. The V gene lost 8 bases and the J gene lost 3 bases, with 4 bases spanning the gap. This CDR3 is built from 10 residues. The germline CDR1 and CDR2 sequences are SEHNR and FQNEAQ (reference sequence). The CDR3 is CASVDTEAFF. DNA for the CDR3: TGTGCCAGCGTTGACACTGAAGCTTTCTTT.

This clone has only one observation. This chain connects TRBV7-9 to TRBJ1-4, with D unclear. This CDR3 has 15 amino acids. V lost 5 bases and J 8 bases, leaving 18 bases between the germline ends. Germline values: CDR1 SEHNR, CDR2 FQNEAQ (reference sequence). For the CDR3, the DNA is TGTGCCAGCAGCCGAGCGGACGGCGGATGGGAAAAACTGTTTTTT. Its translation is CASSRADGGWEKLFF.

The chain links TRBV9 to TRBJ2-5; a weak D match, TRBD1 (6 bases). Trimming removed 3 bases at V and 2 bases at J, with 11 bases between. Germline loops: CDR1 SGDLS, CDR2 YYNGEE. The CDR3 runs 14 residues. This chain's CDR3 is CASSAQGLQETQYF. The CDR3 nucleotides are TGTGCCAGCAGCGCACAGGGATTACAAGAGACCCAGTACTTC.

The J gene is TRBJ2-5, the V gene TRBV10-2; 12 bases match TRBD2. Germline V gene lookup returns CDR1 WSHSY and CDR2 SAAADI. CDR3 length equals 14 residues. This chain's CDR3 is CVTSGRRGQETQYF. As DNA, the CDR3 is TGCGTGACTAGCGGGAGAAGGGGGCAAGAGACCCAGTACTTC.